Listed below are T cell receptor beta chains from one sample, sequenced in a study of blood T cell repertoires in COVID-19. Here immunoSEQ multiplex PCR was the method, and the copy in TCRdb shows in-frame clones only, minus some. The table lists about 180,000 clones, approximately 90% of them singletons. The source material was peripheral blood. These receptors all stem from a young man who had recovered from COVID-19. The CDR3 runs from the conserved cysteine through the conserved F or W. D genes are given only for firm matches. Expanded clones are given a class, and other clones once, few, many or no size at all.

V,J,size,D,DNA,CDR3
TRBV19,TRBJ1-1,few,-,TGTGCCAGTAGTATAGAAGGATGGAGCTCAAGGCTCTTT,CASSIEGWSSRLF
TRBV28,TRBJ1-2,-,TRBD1,TGTGCCAGCAGCCGGGACAGCGCTAACCTTGGCTACACCTTC,CASSRDSANLGYTF
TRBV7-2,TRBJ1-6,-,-,TGTGCCAGCAGCTTACGTGGACAGAATAATTCACCCCTCCACTTT,CASSLRGQNNSPLHF
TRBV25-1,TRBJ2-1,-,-,TGTGCCAGCAGAAGGGGTGAGCAGTTCTTC,CASRRGEQFF
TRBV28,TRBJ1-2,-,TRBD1,TGTGCCAGCAGTCCTGCGACAGGGGGCGGCTACACCTTC,CASSPATGGGYTF
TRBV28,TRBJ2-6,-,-,TGTGCCAGCAGACACCGATTGGGCGGGGCCAACGTCCTGACTTTC,CASRHRLGGANVLTF
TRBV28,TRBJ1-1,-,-,TGTGCCAGCAGAGGTACGGGGAACACTGAAGCTTTCTTT,CASRGTGNTEAFF
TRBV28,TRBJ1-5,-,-,TGTGCCAGCTCCAACGGGGGTCAAAACAAGCCCAATCAGCCCCAGCATTTT,CASSNGGQNKPNQPQHF
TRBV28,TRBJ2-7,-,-,TGTGCCAGCAGTTTTGGAGGAAACTCCTACGAGCAGTACTTC,CASSFGGNSYEQYF
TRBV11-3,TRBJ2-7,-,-,TGTGCCAGCAGCTTAGGTGGGCAGATACCCTACGAGCAGTACTTC,CASSLGGQIPYEQYF
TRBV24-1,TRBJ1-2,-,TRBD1,TGTGCCACCAGTGATACCCCGGGACAGGGGGTCGACTATGGCTACACCTTC,CATSDTPGQGVDYGYTF
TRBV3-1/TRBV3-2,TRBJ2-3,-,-,TGTGCCAGCAGCCAAGGACTGAACTCTTTCACAGATACGCAGTATTTT,CASSQGLNSFTDTQYF
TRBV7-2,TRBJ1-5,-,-,TGTGCCAGCAGCATCGACAGGCGCAATCAGCCCCAGCATTTT,CASSIDRRNQPQHF
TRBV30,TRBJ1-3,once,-,TGTGCCTGGAGTGTACGGGGAAACACCATATATTTT,CAWSVRGNTIYF
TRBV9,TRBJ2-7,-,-,TGTGCCAGCAGCGCCCCGCTGACGGGCGAGCAGTACTTC,CASSAPLTGEQYF
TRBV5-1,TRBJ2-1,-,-,TGCGCCAGCAGCTTGGGCGGACAACTCAATGAGCAGTTCTTC,CASSLGGQLNEQFF
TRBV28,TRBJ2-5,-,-,TGTGCCAGCAGTCGACTAGGGACCCAAGAGACCCAGTACTTC,CASSRLGTQETQYF
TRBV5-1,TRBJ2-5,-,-,TGCGCCAGCAGCCGGGAGTACCAAGAGACCCAGTACTTC,CASSREYQETQYF
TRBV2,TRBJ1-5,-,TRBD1,TGTGCCAGCAGGCCCACAGGGGGCAGTCAGCCCCAGCATTTT,CASRPTGGSQPQHF
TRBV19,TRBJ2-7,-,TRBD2,TGTGCCAGTAGTCGGCTAGCGGGAGACGAGCAGTACTTC,CASSRLAGDEQYF
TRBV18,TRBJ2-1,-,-,TGTGCCAGCTCACCACAGGGAGATAGTGAGCAGTTCTTC,CASSPQGDSEQFF
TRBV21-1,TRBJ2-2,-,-,TGTGCCTACCTATGGGGGGGAGACGACACCGGGGAGCTGTTTTTT,CAYLWGGDDTGELFF